This is a list of T cell receptor beta chains from one sample in a study of T cell changes during pregnancy in multiple sclerosis. Only in-frame clones appear in the TCRdb table, and some are missing; sequencing was by immunoSEQ multiplex PCR. The repertoire includes about 64,000 clones, almost 97% of them detected once, and about 2.3% sits in the top ten. The specimen comprised CD8+ T cells from peripheral blood mononuclear cells, sampled after pregnancy. The receptor set was obtained from a female donor with multiple sclerosis, enrolled in a pregnancy study. Both conserved end residues are part of each CDR3. D genes are given only for firm matches. Not all rows give a size; the values are once, few, many and, for expanded clones, a class.

J,size,D,V,CDR3,DNA
TRBJ2-2,.,TRBD1,TRBV30,CAWSEIGGYTGELFF,TGTGCCTGGAGTGAAATAGGGGGCTACACCGGGGAGCTGTTTTTT
TRBJ1-4,.,.,TRBV28,CASSTGSTNEKLFF,TGTGCCAGCAGCACAGGATCGACTAATGAAAAACTGTTTTTT
TRBJ2-7,.,.,TRBV27,CASSSRLATYEQYF,TGTGCCAGCAGTTCCCGGCTAGCAACCTACGAGCAGTACTTC
TRBJ2-7,once,TRBD2,TRBV29-1,CSVGTSGLHEQYF,TGCAGCGTCGGGACTAGCGGGCTACACGAGCAGTACTTC
TRBJ2-7,.,TRBD2,TRBV6-1,CASTENLADYEQYF,TGTGCCAGCACTGAAAACCTAGCGGACTACGAGCAGTACTTC
TRBJ2-3,.,.,TRBV27,CASSWRGTDTQYF,TGTGCCAGCAGTTGGAGGGGCACAGATACGCAGTATTTT
TRBJ2-7,.,TRBD1,TRBV28,CASLNPRGTEAYEQYF,TGTGCCAGCTTAAACCCCAGGGGGACAGAAGCCTACGAGCAGTACTTC
TRBJ2-1,.,TRBD2,TRBV11-2,CASSLRREVEDEQFF,TGTGCCAGCAGCTTAAGACGGGAGGTGGAGGATGAGCAGTTCTTC
TRBJ2-1,.,TRBD1,TRBV4-1,CASSHRWTGLSNEQFF,TGCGCCAGCAGCCATCGGTGGACAGGATTAAGCAATGAGCAGTTCTTC
TRBJ2-7,.,TRBD2,TRBV14,CASSHLADGFSYEQYF,TGTGCCAGCAGCCACCTAGCGGACGGATTCTCCTACGAGCAGTACTTC
TRBJ1-3,.,.,TRBV6-5,CASSRDGGSGNTIYF,TGTGCCAGCAGCCGGGACGGGGGCTCTGGAAACACCATATATTTT
TRBJ2-6,.,TRBD1,TRBV27,CASSLHGQGISGANVLTF,TGTGCCAGCAGTTTACACGGACAGGGTATCTCTGGGGCCAACGTCCTGACTTTC
TRBJ2-3,.,.,TRBV7-9,CASKLGGSTDTQYF,TGTGCCAGCAAGCTAGGCGGAAGCACAGATACGCAGTATTTT
TRBJ2-1,.,.,TRBV5-1,CASSPESRVGNEQFF,TGCGCCAGCAGCCCAGAAAGCAGGGTTGGAAATGAGCAGTTCTTC
TRBJ2-5,once,TRBD1,TRBV25-1,CASSDPDRAWETQYF,TGTGCCAGCAGTGACCCAGACAGGGCGTGGGAGACCCAGTACTTC
TRBJ2-7,.,TRBD2,TRBV2,CASREGTSSSYEQYF,TGTGCCAGCAGAGAGGGGACTAGCAGCTCCTACGAGCAGTACTTC
TRBJ2-1,.,.,TRBV7-3,CASSFGSGSNEQFF,TGTGCCAGCAGCTTTGGGTCGGGTAGTAATGAGCAGTTCTTC
TRBJ2-1,.,TRBD1,TRBV4-2,CASSQDFGQGWNEQFF,TGTGCCAGCAGCCAAGATTTCGGACAGGGGTGGAATGAGCAGTTCTTC
TRBJ2-7,.,TRBD2,TRBV4-3,CASSQDGGSSYEQYF,TGCGCCAGCAGCCAAGACGGCGGGAGCAGTTACGAGCAGTACTTC
TRBJ1-2,.,.,TRBV9,CASSPQRNYGYTF,TGTGCCAGCAGCCCCCAACGGAACTATGGCTACACCTTC
TRBJ1-2,.,.,TRBV5-4,CASSLGGANYGYTF,TGTGCCAGCAGCTTGGGCGGAGCTAACTATGGCTACACCTTC
TRBJ2-2,.,.,TRBV7-8,CASSLNKNTGELFF,TGTGCCAGCAGCTTAAATAAGAACACCGGGGAGCTGTTTTTT
TRBJ2-3,.,TRBD2,TRBV28,CASSLKVGGADTQYF,TGTGCCAGCAGTTTAAAGGTCGGGGGGGCAGATACGCAGTATTTT
TRBJ2-1,.,.,TRBV9,CASSVDLTGYNEQFF,TGTGCCAGCAGCGTAGATCTTACAGGTTACAATGAGCAGTTCTTC
TRBJ2-3,.,.,TRBV5-4,CASSFNTGPRTDTQYF,TGTGCCAGCAGCTTCAATACAGGGCCCCGCACAGATACGCAGTATTTT
TRBJ2-1,.,.,TRBV19,CASSIGGRGKGEQFF,TGTGCCAGTAGTATAGGTGGTAGGGGGAAAGGTGAGCAGTTCTTC
TRBJ2-7,.,.,TRBV5-5,CASSYGGSWAYEQYF,TGTGCCAGCAGCTATGGAGGGAGCTGGGCCTACGAGCAGTACTTC
TRBJ2-2,.,TRBD1,TRBV7-9,CASSFSESGTGGFGELFF,TGTGCCAGCAGCTTTTCCGAATCCGGGACAGGGGGCTTCGGGGAGCTGTTTTTT
TRBJ1-4,.,TRBD1,TRBV28,CASSLGVGTDEKLFF,TGTGCCAGCAGTTTGGGGGTCGGGACAGACGAAAAACTGTTTTTT
TRBJ1-1,.,.,TRBV5-1,CASSGRGSTEAFF,TGCGCCAGCAGCGGCAGGGGAAGCACTGAAGCTTTCTTT
TRBJ2-3,.,TRBD2,TRBV29-1,CSVEVLAGVGDTQYF,TGCAGCGTTGAAGTTCTAGCGGGAGTTGGAGATACGCAGTATTTT